This TCR beta chain was obtained from a study of blood T cell repertoires in COVID-19. In the study overall: PBMCs, B-cell-depleted T cells, or T cells were the source of the cDNA or gDNA that made up the material.

Repertoires were generated with immunoSEQ multiplex PCR, while TCRdb's copy carries only in-frame clones and drops some. The sample carries over 120,000 clones, 80% to 90% recorded once. The germline V gene encodes CDR1 KGHSH and CDR2 LQKENI. This CDR3 spans 13 amino acids. V lost 1 base and J lost 6, with 7 bases in between. V and J are TRBV18 and TRBJ1-5; D perhaps matches TRBD1 (6 bases). The sequencing sample was made of PBMCs or T cells enriched from blood (not recorded which). This TCR was sampled from a man between 60 and 75 years old who had recovered from COVID-19. CDR3 protein: CASSPLQGQPQHF. In DNA form, the CDR3 reads TGTGCCAGCTCACCACTACAGGGTCAGCCCCAGCATTTT.